A single sample is the source of the 28 T cell receptor beta chains below, sequenced in a study of blood T cell repertoires in COVID-19. The data were produced by immunoSEQ multiplex PCR, yet TCRdb's version contains in-frame clones alone and is incomplete. In the table there are about 130,000 clones, more than 85% of which are singletons. Sequencing input: peripheral blood. The receptors stem from a man in his sixties with active or convalescent COVID-19.

This chain connects TRBV7-9 to TRBJ2-3; D not resolved. This CDR3 has 14 amino acids. Germline CDR1 is SEHNR and CDR2 is FQNEAQ (reference sequence). Trimming cost V 1 base and J 3 bases, with 8 bases left between them. The CDR3 DNA follows: TGTGCCAGCAGCTTAGGGCAGTCGACAGATACGCAGTATTTT. It specifies CASSLGQSTDTQYF.

The chain is built from TRBV30 and TRBJ1-1; possible D gene TRBD1, 6 bases. The CDR3 loop spans 11 amino acids. Germline CDR1 is GTSNPN and CDR2 is SVGIG (reference sequence). The V gene lost 5 bases and the J gene lost 4 bases, with 8 bases spanning the gap. The CDR3: CAWEGGTEAFF. The CDR3 nucleotides read TGTGCCTGGGAAGGGGGCACTGAAGCTTTCTTT.

The V and J genes are TRBV3-1 (or the pseudogene TRBV3-2) and TRBJ2-3; 11 bases are a match to TRBD2. V shed 6 bases and J 2 bases; nucleotides not matched to a gene: 4. The germline CDR1 and CDR2 sequences are LGHDT and YNNKEL (reference sequence). The CDR3 totals 15 residues. CDR3 bases: TGTGCCAGCAGTCCTAGCGGGGGGCCCACAGATACGCAGTATTTT. Its translation is CASSPSGGPTDTQYF.

The V and J genes are TRBV9 and TRBJ1-6; the D gene is possibly TRBD1 (6 bases). V dropped 4 bases and J dropped 9 bases, with 14 bases sitting between them. Germline CDR1 SGDLS, CDR2 YYNGEE. This CDR3 is 14 amino acids long. CDR3 bases: TGTGCCAGCAGCACCTCCACAGGGATTTCACCCCTCCACTTT. This translates into CASSTSTGISPLHF. The full variable domain, completed using reference TRBV9 and TRBJ1-6, is DSGVTQTPKHLITATGQRVTLRCSPRSGDLSVYWYQQSLDQGLQFLIQYYNGEERAKGNILERFSAQQFPDLHSELNLSSLELGDSALYFCASSTSTGISPLHFGNGTRLTVT.

A single count supports this clone. The J gene is TRBJ1-1, the V gene TRBV9, with TRBD1 matching over 8 bases. This CDR3 is 15 amino acids long. Trimming at V came to 1 base and at J to 5 bases, leaving 7 bases not matched to a gene. The germline CDR1 and CDR2 sequences are SGDLS and YYNGEE. CDR3 bases: TGTGCCAGCAGCGTATGGACAGGGTGGAGGACTGAAGCTTTCTTT. Its translation: CASSVWTGWRTEAFF.

The chain links TRBV3-1 (or the pseudogene TRBV3-2) to TRBJ1-2, with a tentative D call TRBD1 (6 bases). Looked up from germline, CDR1 is LGHDT and CDR2 is YNNKEL (reference sequence). V lost 1 base and J 4 bases, leaving 13 bases between the germline ends. There are 15 residues in the CDR3. The CDR3 DNA sequence: TGTGCCAGCAGCCAAGGCCTCGGACAGCCCTATGGCTACACCTTC. The encoded protein is CASSQGLGQPYGYTF.

This sequence joins TRBV3-1 (or the pseudogene TRBV3-2) and TRBJ1-2; 12 nucleotides agree with TRBD1. The CDR3 length is 15 residues. Germline V gives CDR1 LGHDT, CDR2 YNNKEL (reference sequence). With 4 bases clipped from V and 8 bases from J, the junction kept 8 bases outside the gene matches. DNA for the CDR3: TGTGCCAGCAGCCGGAGGGACAGGGGGCAAGGGGGCTACACCTTC. Protein: CASSRRDRGQGGYTF.

The chain carries TRBV4-3 and TRBJ1-4, with a weak D call TRBD1 (5 bases). In germline, CDR1 is LGHNA, CDR2 YSLEER. Trimming removed 0 bases from V and 8 bases from J, with 13 bases in between. This CDR3 is built from 15 residues. DNA for the CDR3: TGCGCCAGCAGCCAAGAAAGGCGGGGGGGGGAAAAACTGTTTTTT. This codes for CASSQERRGGEKLFF.

This chain links TRBV4-2 with TRBJ2-1; 9 bases are a match to TRBD2. V shed 4 bases, J shed 7 bases, and the junction held 14 bases outside the gene matches. The CDR3 consists of 17 residues. Germline V CDR1 and CDR2: LGHNA, YNFKEQ. CDR3 nucleotides: TGTGCCAGCAGCCCCCGGGCAGGCGGGGGGGTTGTTAATGAGCAGTTCTTC. Protein: CASSPRAGGGVVNEQFF.

The rearrangement joins TRBV2 to TRBJ1-1; D call uncertain. V was pared by 7 bases and J by 6 bases, with 18 bases between. The CDR3 contains 14 residues. Germline CDR1 SNHLY, CDR2 FYNNEI. CDR3 region: CASTERNTRAEAFF. CDR3 nucleotide sequence: TGTGCCAGCACCGAAAGGAACACTAGGGCTGAAGCTTTCTTT.

Note on this clone: Other DNA sequences within the sample encode an identical CDR3. This chain connects TRBV7-2 to TRBJ2-2, with 14 bases fitting TRBD2. The junction had 2 bases not matched to a gene; V was cut back by 5 bases and J by 0 bases. Germline CDR1 SGHTA, CDR2 FQGNSA. CDR3 size: 17 residues. The CDR3 region is CASSRTSGGTNTGELFF. CDR3 nucleotide sequence: TGTGCCAGCAGCAGGACTAGCGGGGGGACGAACACCGGGGAGCTGTTTTTT.

V and J are TRBV4-2 and TRBJ1-1; no firm D call. Germline CDR1 and CDR2: LGHNA and YNFKEQ. This CDR3 contains 15 residues. V lost 1 base, J lost 2 bases, and 11 bases lay in between. The CDR3 here is CASSQVPLTNTEAFF. The CDR3 coding sequence is TGTGCCAGCAGCCAAGTCCCACTGACTAACACTGAAGCTTTCTTT.

The chain employs TRBV10-3 and TRBJ1-5; 8 bases are a match to TRBD1. Germline-derived CDR1 and CDR2 are ENHRY and SYGVKD. Germline trimming cut 6 bases from V and 2 bases from J; bases unmatched to any gene: 3. CDR3 length: 14 residues. CDR3 nucleotide sequence: TGTGCCATCAGGGGGGGACAGGGCAATCAGCCCCAGCATTTT. Residues: CAIRGGQGNQPQHF.

The chain joins TRBV4-2 to TRBJ2-5; TRBD1 is a possible D gene (6 bases). CDR3 length: 14 amino acids. Trimming shortened V by 4 bases and J by 2 bases, and 11 bases separated the two germline ends. Germline loops: CDR1 LGHNA, CDR2 YNFKEQ. For the CDR3, the DNA is TGTGCCAGCAGCCCTGGGGGCCCTCAAGAGACCCAGTACTTC. Protein sequence: CASSPGGPQETQYF.

The chain links TRBV28 to TRBJ1-5; possibly TRBD1 for D (5 bases). From germline, CDR1 is MDHEN and CDR2 SYDVKM. This CDR3 region has 15 residues. With 6 bases removed from V and 5 bases from J, the gap between germline ends came to 17 bases. CDR3 loop: CASSQPQGSYQPQHF. The CDR3 DNA reads as TGTGCCAGCAGCCAGCCCCAGGGTTCCTATCAGCCCCAGCATTTT.

This clone was seen a few times. This chain connects TRBV27 to TRBJ1-3; D is unresolved. The CDR3 has 16 residues. Trimming stripped 5 bases from V and 0 bases from J, with 14 bases between. Germline lookup yields CDR1 MNHEY and CDR2 SMNVEV (reference sequence). The CDR3 here is CASSEGLSFSGNTIYF. In nucleotides, the CDR3 is TGTGCCAGCAGTGAAGGACTTTCTTTCTCTGGAAACACCATATATTTT.

The chain is built from TRBV3-1 (or the pseudogene TRBV3-2) and TRBJ1-1; the D gene is possibly TRBD1 (5 bases). Germline V gives CDR1 LGHDT, CDR2 YNNKEL (reference sequence). The CDR3 is made up of 13 amino acids. V shed 5 bases and J shed 6 bases, with 13 bases lying between them. As DNA, the CDR3 is TGTGCCAGCAGCAAAGGGAGGGGCCCTGAAGCTTTCTTT. It specifies CASSKGRGPEAFF.

The chain is built from TRBV2 and TRBJ1-2; D perhaps matches TRBD1 (6 bases). Germline assignment: CDR1 SNHLY and CDR2 FYNNEI. The V and J ends lost 1 base and 12 bases respectively, with 15 bases between them. The CDR3 runs 13 residues. In DNA, the CDR3 is TGTGCCAGCAGTGAAGGGTCATGGACAGCGAACACCTTC. Encoded protein: CASSEGSWTANTF.

The V call is TRBV1, the J call TRBJ2-2; TRBD2 reflects the table's D call only, with no check against the DNA. TRBV1 is flagged as a pseudogene. The CDR3 has 17 residues. For the CDR3, the DNA is TGCACCAGCAGCCACGTCGAGCGGGAGAGGAACACCGGGGAGCTGTTTTTT. Its protein product is CTSSHVERERNTGELFF.

The rearrangement links TRBV3-1 (or the pseudogene TRBV3-2) to TRBJ2-2, with 8 bases matching TRBD1. V shed 0 bases, J shed 1 base, and the junction held 7 bases outside the gene matches. In germline, CDR1 is LGHDT, CDR2 YNNKEL (reference sequence). This CDR3 has 18 amino acids. CDR3 DNA: TGTGCCAGCAGCCAAGAAGCCCCAGGGGGCGGGAACACCGGGGAGCTGTTTTTT. Amino acids: CASSQEAPGGGNTGELFF.

This clone was counted a single time. The rearrangement uses TRBV27 and TRBJ1-5; tentatively, D is TRBD1 (6 bases). Looked up from germline, CDR1 is MNHEY and CDR2 is SMNVEV (reference sequence). This CDR3 contains 13 residues. Deletions cut 4 bases from V and 11 bases from J, with 15 bases between. The DNA of the CDR3 is TGTGCCAGCAGTTGGGACAAATCAGGGACCCAGCATTTT. It specifies CASSWDKSGTQHF.

The chain carries TRBV30 and TRBJ1-1, with 7 bases aligning to TRBD1. The CDR3 contains 13 residues. Germline CDR1 reads GTSNPN; CDR2 reads SVGIG (reference sequence). Trimming removed 5 bases from V and 6 bases from J; junction bases left unmatched: 9. In nucleotides, the CDR3 is TGTGCCTGGCAGACAGGGTTGAGCGCTGAAGCTTTCTTT. Residues: CAWQTGLSAEAFF.

The CDR3 here is CASSLYSGLRAFF. The DNA of the CDR3 is TGTGCCAGCAGCTTGTACTCGGGTCTTAGAGCTTTCTTT. The V gene is TRBV5-6, the J gene TRBJ1-1; D is undetermined. The CDR3 totals 13 residues. Trimming left V 1 base short and J 10 bases short, with 14 bases between. The V gene's germline CDR1 is SGHDT and CDR2 YYEEEE.

The chain joins TRBV2 to TRBJ2-7; 9 bases map to TRBD2. The V and J ends lost 4 bases and 2 bases, in that order; junction bases with no gene match: 12. Per germline, CDR1 SNHLY and CDR2 FYNNEI. The CDR3 consists of 17 residues. Here the CDR3 reads CASSAAGGGALPYEQYF. CDR3 DNA sequence: TGTGCCAGCAGTGCGGCAGGCGGGGGGGCCCTTCCCTACGAGCAGTACTTC.

The chain employs TRBV28 and TRBJ2-1, with 10 bases lining up with TRBD2. CDR1 and CDR2 (germline): MDHEN, SYDVKM. V was pared by 6 bases and J by 5 bases, with 7 bases of the junction left unmatched. The CDR3 covers 15 residues. This CDR3 is CASRQTSGPDNEQFF. In nucleotides, the CDR3 is TGTGCCAGCAGGCAGACTAGCGGGCCCGACAATGAGCAGTTCTTC.

As concerns this clone: This specimen includes other DNA sequences encoding the same CDR3. The chain has TRBV7-3 and TRBJ2-3; D unresolved. The CDR3 totals 13 residues. V dropped 5 bases and J dropped 1 base, with 7 bases sitting between them. Per the germline V gene, CDR1 is SGHTA and CDR2 is FQGTGA. The CDR3 region is CASSPPGTDTQYF. In nucleotides, the CDR3 is TGTGCCAGCAGCCCACCGGGCACAGATACGCAGTATTTT.

The V call is TRBV28, the J call TRBJ2-7; 7 nucleotides line up with TRBD1. With V trimmed by 7 bases and J by 3 bases, 3 bases remained unmatched. From germline, CDR1 is MDHEN and CDR2 SYDVKM. CDR3 length equals 12 residues. The CDR3 region has the DNA TGTGCCAGCACCTGGGACAGCTACGAGCAGTACTTC. This codes for CASTWDSYEQYF.

This rearrangement joins TRBV15 to TRBJ1-5; no clear D gene. The CDR3 has 16 residues. V lost 1 base and J 7 bases, leaving 17 bases between the germline ends. The germline gives CDR1 LNHNV, CDR2 YYDKDF (reference sequence). In DNA form, the CDR3 reads TGTGCCACCAGCAGAGGAAGAGACCTAGGCTGGCAGCCCCAGCATTTT. Translated: CATSRGRDLGWQPQHF.